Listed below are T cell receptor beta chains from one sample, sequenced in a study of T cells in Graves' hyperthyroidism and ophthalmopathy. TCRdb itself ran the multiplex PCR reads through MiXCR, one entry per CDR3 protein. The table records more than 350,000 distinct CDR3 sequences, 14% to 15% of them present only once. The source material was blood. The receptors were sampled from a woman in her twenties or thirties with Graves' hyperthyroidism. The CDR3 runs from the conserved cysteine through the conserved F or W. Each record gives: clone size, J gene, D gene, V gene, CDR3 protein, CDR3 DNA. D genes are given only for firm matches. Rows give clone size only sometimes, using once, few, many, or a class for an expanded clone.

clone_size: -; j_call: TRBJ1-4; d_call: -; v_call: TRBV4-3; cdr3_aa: CASSPPLGKLFF; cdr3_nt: TGCGCCAGCAGCCCTCCTCTTGGGAAACTGTTTTTT
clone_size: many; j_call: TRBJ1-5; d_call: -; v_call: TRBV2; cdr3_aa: CASSAGPSPKHF; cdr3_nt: TGTGCCAGCAGTGCGGGACCCTCCCCTAAGCATTTT
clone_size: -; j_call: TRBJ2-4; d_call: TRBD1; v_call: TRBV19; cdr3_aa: CASSDRGALAKNIQYF; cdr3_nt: TGTGCCAGTAGCGACAGGGGAGCTCTAGCCAAAAACATTCAGTACTTC
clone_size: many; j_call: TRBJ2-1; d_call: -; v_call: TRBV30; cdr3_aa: CAWSVLVGTSEQFF; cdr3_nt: TGTGCCTGGAGTGTTCTAGTGGGGACAAGTGAGCAGTTCTTC
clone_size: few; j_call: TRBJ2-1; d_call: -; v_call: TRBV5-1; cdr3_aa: CASSLAGGQGYNEQFF; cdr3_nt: TGCGCCAGCAGCTTGGCCGGTGGACAAGGTTACAATGAGCAGTTCTTC
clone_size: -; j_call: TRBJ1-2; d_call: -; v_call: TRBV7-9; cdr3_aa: CASSLAQGGYTF; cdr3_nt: TGTGCCAGCAGCTTAGCGCAGGGAGGCTACACCTTC
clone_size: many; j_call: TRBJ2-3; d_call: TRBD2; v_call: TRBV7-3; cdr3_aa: CASSSATSGRTDTQYF; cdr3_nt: TGTGCCAGCAGCTCCGCGACTAGCGGGCGCACAGATACGCAGTATTTT
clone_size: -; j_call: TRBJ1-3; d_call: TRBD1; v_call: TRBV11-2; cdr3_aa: CASESQGARGNTIYF; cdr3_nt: TGTGCCAGCGAAAGTCAGGGGGCGAGAGGAAACACCATATATTTT
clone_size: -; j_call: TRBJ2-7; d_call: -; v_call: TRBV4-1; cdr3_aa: CASSQDLEQGTGTEQYF; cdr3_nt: TGCGCCAGCAGCCAAGATCTCGAACAGGGAACAGGGACCGAGCAGTACTTC
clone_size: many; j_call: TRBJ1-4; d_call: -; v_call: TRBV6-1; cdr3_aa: CASNSQGKLFF; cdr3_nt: TGTGCCAGCAATAGTCAGGGAAAACTGTTTTTT
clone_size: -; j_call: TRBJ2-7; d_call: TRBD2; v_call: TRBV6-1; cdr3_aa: CASTQAGGPLYEQYF; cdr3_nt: TGTGCCAGCACCCAAGCGGGAGGCCCCCTCTACGAGCAGTACTTC
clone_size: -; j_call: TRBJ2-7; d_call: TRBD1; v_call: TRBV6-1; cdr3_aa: CASSPETGGTEQYF; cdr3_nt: TGTGCCAGCAGTCCAGAGACAGGGGGTACCGAGCAGTACTTC
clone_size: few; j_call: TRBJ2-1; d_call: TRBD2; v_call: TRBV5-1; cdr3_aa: CASSHPTKREDYNEQFF; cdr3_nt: TGCGCCAGCAGCCACCCCACGAAGCGGGAGGACTACAATGAGCAGTTCTTC
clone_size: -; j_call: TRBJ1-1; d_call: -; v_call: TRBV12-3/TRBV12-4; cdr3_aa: CASSLTPQDAFF; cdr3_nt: TGTGCCAGCAGCTTGACTCCTCAGGACGCTTTCTTT
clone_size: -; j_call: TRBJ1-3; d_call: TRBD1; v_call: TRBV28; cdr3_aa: CASSSPGGASGNTIYF; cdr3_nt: TGTGCCAGCAGTTCCCCAGGGGGCGCCTCTGGAAACACCATATATTTT
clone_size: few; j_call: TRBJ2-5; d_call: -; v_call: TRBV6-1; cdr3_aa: CASSGPPGSGETQYF; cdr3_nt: TGTGCCAGCAGTGGACCTCCGGGGAGTGGGGAGACCCAGTACTTC
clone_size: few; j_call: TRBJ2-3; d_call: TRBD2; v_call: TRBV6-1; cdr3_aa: CASSPLIAGCSADTQYF; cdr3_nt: TGTGCCAGCAGTCCTCTTATAGCGGGATGTAGCGCAGATACGCAGTATTTT
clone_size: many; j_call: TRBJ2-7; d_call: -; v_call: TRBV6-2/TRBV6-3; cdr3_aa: CASSYPSYEQYF; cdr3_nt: TGTGCCAGCAGTTACCCCTCCTACGAGCAGTACTTC
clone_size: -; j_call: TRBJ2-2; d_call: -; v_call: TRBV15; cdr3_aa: CATAPNIANTGELFF; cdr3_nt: TGTGCCACCGCGCCAAATATCGCGAACACCGGGGAGCTGTTTTTT
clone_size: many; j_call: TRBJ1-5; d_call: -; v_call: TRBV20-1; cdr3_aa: CSAREARSAGNQPQHF; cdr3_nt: TGCAGTGCTAGAGAAGCCCGATCGGCGGGCAATCAGCCCCAGCATTTT
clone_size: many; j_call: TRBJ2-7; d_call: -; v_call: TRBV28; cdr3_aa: CASTQQGRAYEQYF; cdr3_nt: TGTGCCAGCACCCAACAGGGGAGGGCCTACGAGCAGTACTTC
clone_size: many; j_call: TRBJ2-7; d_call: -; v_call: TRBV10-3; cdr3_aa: CAISDLESSYEQYF; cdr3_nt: TGTGCCATCAGTGATCTAGAGAGCTCCTACGAGCAGTACTTC
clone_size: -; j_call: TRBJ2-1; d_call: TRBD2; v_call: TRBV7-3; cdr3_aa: CASSLRSGIYNEQFF; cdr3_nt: TGTGCCAGCAGCTTAAGGAGCGGGATATACAATGAGCAGTTCTTC
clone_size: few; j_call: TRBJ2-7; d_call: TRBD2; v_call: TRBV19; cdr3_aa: CASSSFLTSGSAEQYF; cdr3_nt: TGTGCCAGTAGTTCCTTCTTGACTAGCGGGAGCGCCGAGCAGTACTTC
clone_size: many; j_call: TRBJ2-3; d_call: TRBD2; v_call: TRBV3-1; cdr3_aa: CASSPGTSGSGTQYF; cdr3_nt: TGTGCCAGCAGCCCAGGCACTAGCGGGTCTGGGACGCAGTATTTT
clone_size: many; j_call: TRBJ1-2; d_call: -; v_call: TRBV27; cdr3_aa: CASSFIGDEGYTF; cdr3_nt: TGTGCCAGCAGTTTTATCGGGGATGAAGGCTACACCTTC
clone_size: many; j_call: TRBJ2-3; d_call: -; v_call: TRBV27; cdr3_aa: CASSSPFQGIGTDTQYF; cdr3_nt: TGTGCCAGCAGTTCCCCTTTCCAGGGAATTGGCACAGATACGCAGTATTTT
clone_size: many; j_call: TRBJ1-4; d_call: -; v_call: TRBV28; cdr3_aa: CASSPYRGRGDEKLFF; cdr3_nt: TGTGCCAGCAGTCCATACCGGGGCAGGGGTGATGAAAAACTGTTTTTT
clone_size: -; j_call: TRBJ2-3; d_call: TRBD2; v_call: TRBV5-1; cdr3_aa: CASSEGTSGGTQYF; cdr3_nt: TGCGCCAGCAGCGAGGGGACTAGCGGAGGTACGCAGTATTTT
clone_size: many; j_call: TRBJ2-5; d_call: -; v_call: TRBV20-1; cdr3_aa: CSAISRETQYF; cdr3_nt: TGCAGTGCTATATCCCGGGAGACCCAGTACTTC
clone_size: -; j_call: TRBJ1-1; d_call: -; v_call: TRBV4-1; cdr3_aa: CASSQVGWIAFF; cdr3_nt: TGCGCCAGCAGCCAAGTAGGATGGATAGCTTTCTTT
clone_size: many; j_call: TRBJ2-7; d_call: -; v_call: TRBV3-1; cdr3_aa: CASSPRTGRVYEQYF; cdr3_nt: TGTGCCAGCAGCCCCCGGACAGGGAGGGTATACGAGCAGTACTTC
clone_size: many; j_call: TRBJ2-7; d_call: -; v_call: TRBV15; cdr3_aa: CATSRGPPGGLEQYF; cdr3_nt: TGTGCCACCAGCAGAGGACCGCCGGGCGGTCTCGAGCAGTACTTC
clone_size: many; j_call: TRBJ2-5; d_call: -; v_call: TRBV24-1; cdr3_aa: CATSDRDYQETQYF; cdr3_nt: TGTGCCACCAGTGATCGGGACTACCAAGAGACCCAGTACTTC
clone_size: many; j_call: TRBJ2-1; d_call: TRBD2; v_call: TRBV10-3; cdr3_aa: CAMAGTSDYNEQFF; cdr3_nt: TGTGCCATGGCCGGGACTAGCGATTACAATGAGCAGTTCTTC
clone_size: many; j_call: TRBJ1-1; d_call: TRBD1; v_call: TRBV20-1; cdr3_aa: CSDSTGKPEAFF; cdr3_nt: TGCAGTGACTCGACAGGGAAACCTGAAGCTTTCTTT
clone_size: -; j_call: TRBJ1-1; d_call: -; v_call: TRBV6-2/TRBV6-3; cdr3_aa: CASSYGIGATEAFF; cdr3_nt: TGTGCCAGCAGTTACGGGATTGGAGCCACTGAAGCTTTCTTT
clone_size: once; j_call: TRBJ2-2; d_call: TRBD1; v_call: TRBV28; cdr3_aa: CASSPTGAKRTGELFF; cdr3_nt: TGTGCCAGCAGTCCCACAGGGGCGAAAAGGACCGGGGAGCTGTTTTTT
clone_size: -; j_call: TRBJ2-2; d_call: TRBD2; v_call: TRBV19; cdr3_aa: CASTPAAGVGELFF; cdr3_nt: TGTGCCAGTACCCCCGCGGCGGGAGTCGGGGAGCTGTTTTTT
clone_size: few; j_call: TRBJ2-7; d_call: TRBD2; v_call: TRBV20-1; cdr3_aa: CSARSASGRSGQYF; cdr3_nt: TGCAGTGCTAGATCCGCTAGCGGGAGATCGGGGCAGTACTTC
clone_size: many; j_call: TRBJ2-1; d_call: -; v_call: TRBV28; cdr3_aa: CASSLYDEQFF; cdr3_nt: TGTGCCAGCAGTCTGTATGATGAGCAGTTCTTC
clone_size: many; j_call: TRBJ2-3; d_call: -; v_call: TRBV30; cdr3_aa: CAWRGISLDTQYF; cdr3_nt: TGTGCCTGGAGGGGAATTAGCCTAGATACGCAGTATTTT
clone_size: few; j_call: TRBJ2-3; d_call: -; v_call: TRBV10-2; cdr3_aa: CASGGAGDTQYF; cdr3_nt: TGCGCCAGCGGAGGGGCAGGAGATACGCAGTATTTT
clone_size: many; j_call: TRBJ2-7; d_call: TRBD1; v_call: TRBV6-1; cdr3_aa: CASSNPGQGNYEQYF; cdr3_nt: TGTGCCAGCAGCAATCCGGGACAGGGGAACTACGAGCAGTACTTC
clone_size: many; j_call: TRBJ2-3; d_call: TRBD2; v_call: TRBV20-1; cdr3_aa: CSAREITSGTADTQYF; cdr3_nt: TGCAGTGCTAGAGAAATTACTAGCGGGACCGCAGATACGCAGTATTTT
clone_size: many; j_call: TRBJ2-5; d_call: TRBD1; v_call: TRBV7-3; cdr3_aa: CASSLTGTAKETQYF; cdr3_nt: TGTGCCAGCAGCTTAACCGGGACAGCCAAAGAGACCCAGTACTTC
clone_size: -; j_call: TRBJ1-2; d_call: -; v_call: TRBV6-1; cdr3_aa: CASRTGSSGYTF; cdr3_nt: TGTGCCAGCAGAACAGGGTCCTCTGGCTACACCTTC
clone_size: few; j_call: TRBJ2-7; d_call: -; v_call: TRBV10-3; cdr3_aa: CAISDTRDSREQYF; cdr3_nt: TGTGCCATCAGTGATACCCGGGACTCTAGGGAGCAGTACTTC